Following are 10 T cell receptor beta chains from one sample sequenced in a study of radiotherapy plus CTLA-4 blockade in lung cancer. Method: immunoSEQ multiplex PCR; TCRdb's copy keeps in-frame clones and lacks some. In the table there are tens of thousands of clones, 73% of which are singletons. Sequencing was performed on peripheral blood, taken from a patient treated with radiotherapy plus ipilimumab. These receptors were taken from a human donor with non-small cell lung cancer who had a complete response to radiotherapy plus ipilimumab.

This clone occurred once. This chain uses TRBV18 with TRBJ1-3, with D perhaps TRBD1 (5 bases). The V gene's germline CDR1 is KGHSH and CDR2 LQKENI. The CDR3 has 14 residues. Between the trimmed V and J ends, which lost 4 bases and 0 bases, there was a span of 7 bases. The chain's CDR3 is CASSQDSSGNTIYF. In DNA, the CDR3 is TGTGCCAGCTCACAAGACAGCTCTGGAAACACCATATATTTT.

The J gene is TRBJ1-5, the V gene TRBV2; 7 bases are a match to TRBD1. Trimming removed 6 bases from V and 1 base from J; junction bases left unmatched: 3. This CDR3 contains 14 residues. Germline V gene data show CDR1 as SNHLY and CDR2 as FYNNEI. CDR3 sequence: CASSRDSSNQPQHF. The CDR3 bases are TGTGCCAGCAGCCGGGACAGCAGCAATCAGCCCCAGCATTTT.

The rearrangement uses TRBV5-4 and TRBJ1-3; tentative D call: TRBD1 (6 bases). Germline V CDR1 and CDR2: SGHNT, YYREEE (reference sequence). The CDR3 spans 14 residues. Trimming took off 3 bases at V and 4 bases at J, with 11 bases between the two ends. The DNA of the CDR3 is TGTGCCAGCAGCTCTTCAGGGGCAGGAAACACCATATATTTT. It codes for CASSSSGAGNTIYF.

This chain connects TRBV19 to TRBJ2-1, with 9 bases fitting TRBD2. Unmatched junction bases numbered 8, after V lost 7 bases and J lost 10 bases. The CDR3 totals 13 residues. Germline CDR1 and CDR2: LNHDA and SQIVND (reference sequence). The CDR3 here is CASTRREGSEQFF. CDR3 nucleotides: TGTGCCAGTACGAGGCGGGAGGGCTCCGAGCAGTTCTTC.

The J gene is TRBJ2-5, the V gene TRBV7-2; tentatively, D is TRBD1 (5 bases). With 2 bases removed from V and 5 bases from J, the gap between germline ends came to 12 bases. The germline V gene encodes CDR1 SGHTA and CDR2 FQGNSA. The CDR3 is 14 residues long. The CDR3 coding sequence is TGTGCCAGCAGCTTATCGCAGGGTGGTGAGACCCAGTACTTC. It specifies CASSLSQGGETQYF. Variable domain in full (rest from reference TRBV7-2 and TRBJ2-5): GAGVSQSPSNKVTEKGKDVELRCDPISGHTALYWYRQSLGQGLEFLIYFQGNSAPDKSGLPSDRFSAERTGGSVSTLTIQRTQQEDSAVYLCASSLSQGGETQYFGPGTRLLVL.

The chain uses TRBV6-1 and TRBJ2-6, with a possible D match to TRBD2 (6 bases). This CDR3 has 18 residues. Per the germline V gene, CDR1 is MNHNS and CDR2 is SASEGT. V lost 0 bases to trimming and J lost 4 bases, with 16 bases between them. CDR3 coding DNA: TGTGCCAGCAGTGAAGCGCTGGGTTGGGAGGCCGGGGCCAACGTCCTGACTTTC. It encodes CASSEALGWEAGANVLTF.

This chain joins TRBV29-1 and TRBJ2-7, with TRBD2 identical over 10 bases. V trimming: 4 bases; J trimming: 3 bases; junction bases outside the gene matches: 6. Germline V gene lookup returns CDR1 SQVTM and CDR2 ANQGSEA. CDR3 length: 14 amino acids. The CDR3 loop is CSVVLAGAFYEQYF. CDR3 DNA: TGCAGCGTTGTCCTAGCGGGAGCTTTCTACGAGCAGTACTTC.

This chain connects TRBV10-2 to TRBJ2-3, with 12 nucleotides matching TRBD1. The length of the CDR3 is 16 residues. Germline loops: CDR1 WSHSY, CDR2 SAAADI. The ends lost 6 bases at V and 4 bases at J; junction bases unmatched: 8. The CDR3 reads CASSPGDRGLADTQYF. The CDR3 DNA reads as TGCGCCAGCAGCCCCGGGGACAGGGGGCTCGCAGATACGCAGTATTTT.

This clone was counted only a few times. The V and J genes are TRBV10-1 and TRBJ1-1, with D perhaps TRBD1 (6 bases). The CDR3 extends over 13 amino acids. The V end was cut by 8 bases, the J end by 2 bases, with 12 bases between. Germline CDR1 reads WNHNN; CDR2 reads SYGVQD (reference sequence). The CDR3 is CASSIGGNTEAFF. The CDR3 region has the DNA TGCGCCAGCTCCATAGGGGGAAACACTGAAGCTTTCTTT.

V and J are TRBV2 and TRBJ2-1; TRBD2 matches 8 bases. The CDR3 loop spans 13 amino acids. The ends lost 4 bases at V and 8 bases at J; junction bases unmatched: 4. Looked up from germline, CDR1 is SNHLY and CDR2 is FYNNEI. As DNA, the CDR3 is TGTGCCAGCAGTGTAGCGGGGAGCTATGAGCAGTTCTTC. It is translated as CASSVAGSYEQFF.